This T cell receptor (beta chain) stems from a study of graft-versus-host responses after intestinal transplantation. Study at large: Each of the recipients got a multivisceral, liver-intestinal, or isolated intestinal transplant. Tacrolimus and steroids were given for two to four years to all recipients after anti-thymocyte globulin induction.

Generated by immunoSEQ multiplex PCR, the TCRdb table keeps only in-frame clones and is missing some. This table holds roughly 89,000 clones, about nine tenths found once. CDR1 and CDR2 (germline): WSHSY, SAAADI. V lost 2 bases and J lost 9, with 11 bases in between. CDR3 length equals 13 residues. A remark on this clone: Its target is not known.

V gene TRBV10-2 combines with J gene TRBJ2-4; D may be TRBD2 (7 bases). The origin of this receptor is a human donor who received an intestinal transplant. The sample in question was unstimulated CD4+ T cells sorted from spleen or lymph node cells, obtained before intestinal transplant. This chain's CDR3 is CASSEAGAPIQYF. Here the CDR3 DNA reads TGCGCCAGCAGTGAGGCGGGGGCCCCCATTCAGTACTTC.